The clone carrying this T cell receptor beta chain was detected only a few times. TCRdb's table, derived via immunoSEQ multiplex PCR, lists solely in-frame clones and lacks some. The table includes approximately 8,300 clones, under 35% detected once. The record originates from a study of graft-versus-host responses after intestinal transplantation. Responders labeled with CFSE (200,000) were plated with 200,000 irradiated, violet-dye-labeled stimulators. The germline V and J ends were trimmed by 4 bases and 4 bases, with 4 bases remaining between them. CDR3 length: 11 amino acids. CDR1 and CDR2 from the germline V gene are PRHDT and FYEKMQ (reference sequence).

The sequence was collected from a human patient who was an organ donor for intestinal transplantation. The sequencing here drew on alloreactive CD8+ T cells from a mixed lymphocyte reaction culture, taken before transplantation. The sample's subset: CFSE-low proliferating T cells sorted from approximately 6-day pre-transplant mixed lymphocyte reaction (GvH or HvG direction). This rearrangement joins TRBV13 to TRBJ2-5; D gene unclear. The CDR3 nucleotides are TGTGCCAGCAGCTCAGGAGAGACCCAGTACTTC. It yields the protein CASSSGETQYF.